This T cell receptor (beta chain) appears in the sequencing data of a study of T cell repertoires in aging, cancer and after chemotherapy. Rearranged V-D-J TRB sequences were amplified with a mixed TRB-A/B primer pool. TCRdb passed the multiplex PCR reads through MiXCR, listing each CDR3 protein once. This table holds about 450 distinct CDR3 sequences, about 32% found once. The CDR3 has 12 amino acids. Germline V lookup: CDR1 MNHNY, CDR2 SVGAGI (reference sequence). V lost 8 bases, J lost 9 bases, and 6 bases stayed unmatched. The template was genomic DNA from peripheral blood, not RNA. The TCR originated in a human donor with a blood cancer. This sequence joins TRBV6-6 and TRBJ2-1; the match to TRBD2 covers 8 bases. The sequenced sample was blood. Here the CDR3 DNA reads TGTGCCAGCGTGGCGGGAGGCGGTGAGCAGTTCTTC. Its translation: CASVAGGGEQFF.